Sequencing of this T cell receptor (beta chain) was carried out in a study of blood T cell repertoires in COVID-19. Study at large: COVID-19 samples from acute and convalescent phases originated in the United States, Italy and Spain. In each case, the material was cDNA or gDNA derived from T cells, B-cell-depleted T cells, or PBMCs.

Trimming took off 10 bases at V and 1 base at J, with 16 bases between the two ends. Germline loops: CDR1 SNHLY, CDR2 FYNNEI. This CDR3 has 14 residues. Patients in Seattle were enrolled during active infection, then followed longitudinally. Per the authors' pipeline: Reference gene primers were amplified, and this amplification served to estimate nucleated cell counts. Here immunoSEQ multiplex PCR was the method, and the copy in TCRdb shows in-frame clones only, minus some. V, J and clone size were drawn from that table, and D and trimming were deduced from the DNA. The sample gives fewer than 90,000 clones, roughly 80% of which show up once; roughly 6% is in the top ten.

The genes are TRBV2 and TRBJ2-5, with D possibly TRBD1 on 6 matching bases. The TCR sequence derives from a man in his sixties or seventies with COVID-19, enrolled during active disease. Sequences were obtained from peripheral blood. CDR3 protein: CAITTDSVQETQYF. DNA of the CDR3: TGTGCCATCACAACGGACAGTGTCCAAGAGACCCAGTACTTC.